The source of this T cell receptor (beta chain) is a study of blood T cell repertoires in COVID-19. For the study at large: COVID-19 samples, acute and convalescent, were from the United States, Italy and Spain. T cells, B-cell-depleted T cells, or PBMCs supplied cDNA or gDNA.

Per the study methods: The assay estimated nucleated cells by amplifying reference gene primers. Assay used: immunoSEQ multiplex PCR; TCRdb lists only in-frame clones, some missing. V, J and clone size were drawn from that table, and D and trimming were deduced from the DNA. Of tens of thousands of clones listed, 79% are singletons. CDR1 and CDR2 (germline): KGHSH, LQKENI. V shed 1 base and J shed 3 bases, with 9 bases lying between them. The CDR3 extends over 14 amino acids. The sequence was obtained from a man between 60 and 75 years old with acute or convalescent COVID-19. The chain carries TRBV18 and TRBJ1-1; no clear D. What was sequenced was peripheral blood. In nucleotides, the CDR3 is TGTGCCAGCTCACCACTGCAAGCGGACACTGAAGCTTTCTTT. This codes for CASSPLQADTEAFF.